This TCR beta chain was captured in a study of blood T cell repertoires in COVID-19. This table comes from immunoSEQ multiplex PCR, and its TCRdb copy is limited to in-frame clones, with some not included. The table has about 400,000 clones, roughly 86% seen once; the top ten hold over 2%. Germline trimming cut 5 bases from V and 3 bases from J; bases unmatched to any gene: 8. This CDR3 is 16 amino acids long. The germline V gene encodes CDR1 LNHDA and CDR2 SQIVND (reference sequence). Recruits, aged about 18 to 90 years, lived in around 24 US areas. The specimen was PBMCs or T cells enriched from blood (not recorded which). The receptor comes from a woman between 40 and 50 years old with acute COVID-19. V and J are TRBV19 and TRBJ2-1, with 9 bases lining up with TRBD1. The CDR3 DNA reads TGTGCCAGTAGTGGCCCTCCGGGACAGGGCTACAATGAGCAGTTCTTC. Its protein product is CASSGPPGQGYNEQFF.